This TCR beta chain was sequenced during a study of cytomegalovirus exposure and HLA in healthy donors. From germline, CDR1 is LNHDA and CDR2 SQIVND (reference sequence). Trimming removed 6 bases at V and 0 bases at J, with 6 bases between. The CDR3 totals 13 residues. The PCR employed 60 Vbeta primers together with 13 Jbeta primers. Repertoires were generated with immunoSEQ multiplex PCR, while TCRdb's copy carries only in-frame clones and drops some. The sample has about 200,000 clones; approximately 85% are singletons. Nominally healthy donors were sampled, though unrecorded immune exposures were likely.

Sequences were obtained from PBMCs. The clonotype was recovered from a woman aged 40 to 50 in good health and CMV-seronegative. This chain links TRBV19 with TRBJ2-1; possibly TRBD2 for D (6 bases). The CDR3 here is CASSGGSYNEQFF. DNA for the CDR3: TGTGCCAGTAGCGGGGGCTCCTACAATGAGCAGTTCTTC.